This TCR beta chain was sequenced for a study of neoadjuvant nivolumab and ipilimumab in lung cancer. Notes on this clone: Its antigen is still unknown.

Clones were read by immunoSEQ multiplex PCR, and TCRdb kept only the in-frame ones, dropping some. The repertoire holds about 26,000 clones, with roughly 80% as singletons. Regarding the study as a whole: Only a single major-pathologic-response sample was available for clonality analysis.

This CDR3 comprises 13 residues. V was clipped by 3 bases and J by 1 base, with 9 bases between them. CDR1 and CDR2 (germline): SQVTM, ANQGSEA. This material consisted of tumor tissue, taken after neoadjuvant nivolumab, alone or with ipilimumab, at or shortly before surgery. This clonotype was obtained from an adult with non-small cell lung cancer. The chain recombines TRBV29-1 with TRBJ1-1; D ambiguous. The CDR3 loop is CSVDWTGNTEAFF. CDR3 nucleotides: TGCAGCGTTGACTGGACGGGGAACACTGAAGCTTTCTTT.